The following is a T cell receptor (beta chain) sequence with its context. Its recognized antigen is unknown. Qualities for individual bases were not recorded, and no much larger clone is one base off. The data were obtained in a study of T cell responses to AZD1222 COVID-19 vaccine listed by TCRdb under 2021. Regarding the study in general: AZD1222 recipients with second doses at about 4 weeks or about 12 weeks were pooled, because spike-specific TCR depth and breadth did not differ between schedules. Enrollment into the trials was organized by age into subgroups of 18-55, 56-69 and 70-plus years, and those subgroups contained 148, 28 and 57 TCR-sequenced participants, respectively. A total of approximately 240 trial participants underwent TCR sequencing, of whom 200 to 220 had received two doses of AZD1222 and about 25 had received two doses of the MenACWY control vaccine. Beyond this particular receptor, the publication reports: The whole spike protein was spanned by vaccine-associated CD4 TCRs, and dominant responses were seen in regions 160-218 and 743-854. No day 14 peak-response samples were available, so repertoires were characterized only after the peak T cell response. The 56-69-year group was small, and its depth increase did not reach significance, likely because of low power. Conclusions about previously exposed vaccinees are limited because only five to seven AZD1222 recipients were SARS-CoV-2 seropositive at baseline. A significant rise in spike-specific TCR breadth and depth was observed after two AZD1222 doses relative to day 0 and relative to MenACWY recipients. Reportedly, almost half of the unique spike-specific TCRs recognized epitopes lying outside the regions that are mutated in the B.1.351 and B.1.1.7 variants. Most participants were white British and females outnumbered males, and the authors suggested that clonal diversity may have been underestimated.

The CDR3 regions of human TCRbeta chains were analyzed by immunosequencing. In the authors' own workflow: TCRs in the repertoires were matched against a reference library of SARS-CoV-2-specific TCRs that had been generated with the MIRA antigen-specificity platform. Breadth was defined as the fraction of unique TCRs that were SARS-CoV-2-associated, and depth was defined as the fraction of total T cells that were SARS-CoV-2-associated. Using the MIRA data, each spike-specific TCR was mapped to the spike region that the TCR reacts to and placed in a CD4 or CD8 class. Log10-transformed breadth and depth values were compared by one-way ANOVA with Sidak's multiple comparisons tests. Held by TCRdb, this immuneACCESS table contains in-frame sequences only and omits some clones. Under half of the omission traces to an unresolved V gene where checked; the cause of the rest is unknown. That table is the source of V, J and clone size, and D and trimming were worked out from the DNA. This sample lists more than 50,000 clones; 70% to 90% were detected once. The biggest ten clones account for roughly 5% of the sample.

This specimen's time point label, interpreted: baseline before first vaccination. The vaccinee samples were drawn from two UK trials, COV001 and COV002, one of which was a single-blind randomized controlled phase 2/3 trial testing AZD1222 (ChAdOx1 nCoV-19) in healthy adults. Trial participant PBMC samples were collected at day 0 and day 28 after the second dose for TCRbeta chain sequencing. The CDR3 has 15 amino acids, counting the end cysteine and phenylalanine. Only the CDR3 part of the read is kept: 45 bases, read in frame from the first base. V loses 8 bases at its end and J loses 0 bases; junction bases beyond the gene matches: 8. Via the germline V gene, CDR1 is SGDLS and CDR2 YYNGEE.

Sequenced material: peripheral blood, taken on day 0 of AZD1222 vaccination. The TCR originated in an adult in good health. In this chain, TRBV9 is recombined with TRBJ1-3, with 7 bases matching TRBD1. The DNA reads as follows: TGTGCCAGTGGGGACAGTCGGCTCTCTGGAAACACCATATATTTT. This gives the protein CASGDSRLSGNTIYF.